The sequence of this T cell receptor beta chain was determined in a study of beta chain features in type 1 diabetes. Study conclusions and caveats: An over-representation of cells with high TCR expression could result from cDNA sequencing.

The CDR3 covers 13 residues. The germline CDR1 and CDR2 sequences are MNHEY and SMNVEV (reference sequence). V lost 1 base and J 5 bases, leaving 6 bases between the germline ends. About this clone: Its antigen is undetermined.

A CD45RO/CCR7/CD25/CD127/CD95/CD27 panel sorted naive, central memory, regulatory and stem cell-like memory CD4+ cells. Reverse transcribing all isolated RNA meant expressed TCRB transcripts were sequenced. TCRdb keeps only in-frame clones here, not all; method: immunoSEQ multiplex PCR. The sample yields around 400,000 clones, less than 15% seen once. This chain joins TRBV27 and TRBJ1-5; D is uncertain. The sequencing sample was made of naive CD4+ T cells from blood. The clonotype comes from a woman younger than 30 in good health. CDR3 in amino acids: CASSLFRDQPQHF. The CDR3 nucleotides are TGTGCCAGCAGTTTATTCCGGGATCAGCCCCAGCATTTT.